This T cell receptor beta chain was sequenced in a study of brain metastases from non-small cell lung cancer. Study conclusions and caveats: Brain metastases shared most TCR repertoire with primaries, with sparse T cells. In approximately 60% of brain metastases, T-cell clones were expanded compared with matched primary tumors. T-cell infiltration was lower in brain metastases than primaries (P < 0.001).

Profiled with immunoSEQ multiplex PCR; TCRdb holds only in-frame clones, not every one. Of 1,000 to 1,500 clones listed, approximately 76% are singletons. Of note for this clone: Its antigen is currently unknown.

V lost 1 base to trimming and J lost 4 bases, with 8 bases between them. Germline V gene lookup returns CDR1 LGHNA and CDR2 YSLEER. The CDR3 length is 14 residues. The gene calls are TRBV4-3 and TRBJ2-4; the D is unclear. This TCR was recovered from a donor aged 40 or over with non-small cell lung cancer. The specimen sequenced was tissue from a brain metastasis. The CDR3 DNA reads TGCGCCAGCAGCCAAGTATTGGAAAAAAACATTCAGTACTTC. Protein product: CASSQVLEKNIQYF.